One T cell receptor beta chain is described in this entry. This sample is drawn from a study of T cell responses to AZD1222 COVID-19 vaccine. Trimming took 5 bases from V and 0 from J, leaving 8 bases between them. This CDR3 is 14 amino acids long. From germline, CDR1 is MDHEN and CDR2 SYDVKM. Using immunoSEQ multiplex PCR, the repertoire was profiled, and TCRdb retains in-frame clones only, with some absent. Seen here are over 95,000 clones, almost 90% observed once, and the top ten hold approximately 16%. The sample here was peripheral blood, taken 28 days after the second AZD1222 dose. The chain employs TRBV28 and TRBJ2-1, with D hard to call. The sequence came from an adult who received the AZD1222 COVID-19 vaccine. CDR3 coding DNA: TGTGCCAGCAGTCTTAGGTTCTCCTACAATGAGCAGTTCTTC. It is translated as CASSLRFSYNEQFF. The complete variable domain, with remaining parts taken from reference TRBV28 and TRBJ2-1, reads DVKVTQSSRYLVKRTGEKVFLECVQDMDHENMFWYRQDPGLGLRLIYFSYDVKMKEKGDIPEGYSVSREKKERFSLILESASTNQTSMYLCASSLRFSYNEQFFGPGTRLTVL.